Reported below is one T cell receptor beta chain. Within the sample, other DNA sequences also encode this same CDR3. This sample was included in a study of shared clonotypes between healthy human individuals. The V and J ends lost 2 bases and 6 bases respectively, with 5 bases between them. Germline CDR1 and CDR2: SGHRS and YFSETQ. The CDR3 sequence is 12 residues long. Genomic DNA belonging to each subset was distributed in equal measure over several immunoSEQ plates. Produced via immunoSEQ multiplex PCR; TCRdb's table is partial and in-frame only. Of approximately 530,000 clones listed, roughly 95% are singletons.

The rearrangement uses TRBV5-1 and TRBJ2-2; no firm D call. Source material: naive CD4+ T cells sorted from blood. Subset given: CD45RA+ positively selected. The source of this sequence is a woman under 40 in good health. CDR3 sequence (DNA): TGCGCCAGCAGCTTAGGTCCCGGGGAGCTGTTTTTT. It is translated as CASSLGPGELFF.